Listed here are 25 T cell receptor beta chains from one sample, sequenced in a study of T cell responses to AZD1222 COVID-19 vaccine. Method: immunoSEQ multiplex PCR; TCRdb's copy keeps in-frame clones and lacks some. Among around 99,000 clones, roughly 92% were seen once, and the ten largest hold 12%. Sequencing used peripheral blood, obtained on day 0 of AZD1222 vaccination. The origin of the receptors is an adult in good health.

The chain is built from TRBV27 and TRBJ1-1; 8 bases map to TRBD1. CDR3 size: 18 residues. The J segment lost 4 bases and the V segment lost 0 bases, leaving 13 bases of the junction unmatched. Germline CDR1 is MNHEY and CDR2 is SMNVEV (reference sequence). The CDR3 DNA reads TGTGCCAGCAGTTTATCGGGGGGCCAGGGGGCTCGAGGCACTGAAGCTTTCTTT. Amino acid sequence: CASSLSGGQGARGTEAFF.

This clone was observed a single time. The rearrangement joins TRBV11-2 to TRBJ2-5, with a tentative D call TRBD2 (5 bases). This CDR3 spans 11 amino acids. Germline CDR1 reads SGHAT; CDR2 reads FQNNGV. The V end was cut by 6 bases, the J end by 7 bases, with 9 bases between. CDR3 loop: CASRSGWTQYF. For the CDR3, the DNA is TGTGCCAGCAGATCGGGGTGGACCCAGTACTTC.

The chain links TRBV25-1 to TRBJ2-1; 7 bases line up with TRBD2. CDR1 MGHDK and CDR2 SYGVNS come from the germline V gene. J was trimmed by 3 bases and V by 3 bases; bases with no gene match: 11. The CDR3 has 17 residues. The CDR3 DNA follows: TGTGCCAGCAGTGACGAGACGGGGGGAATCCACTACAATGAGCAGTTCTTC. The encoded protein is CASSDETGGIHYNEQFF.

The J gene is TRBJ1-3, the V gene TRBV19; D may be TRBD1 (6 bases). Trimming shortened V by 5 bases and J by 8 bases, and 13 bases separated the two germline ends. Per the germline V gene, CDR1 is LNHDA and CDR2 is SQIVND (reference sequence). The CDR3 loop spans 13 amino acids. The CDR3 DNA sequence: TGTGCCAGTAGTCCCCAGGGGTCGTACACCATATATTTT. It is translated as CASSPQGSYTIYF. Looking up the rest from reference TRBV19 and TRBJ1-3 gives the full variable domain: DGGITQSPKYLFRKEGQNVTLSCEQNLNHDAMYWYRQDPGQGLRLIYYSQIVNDFQKGDIAEGYSVSREKKESFPLTVTSAQKNPTAFYLCASSPQGSYTIYFGEGSWLTVV.

This chain joins TRBV19 and TRBJ1-1, with 8 bases matching TRBD1. Germline CDR1 LNHDA, CDR2 SQIVND (reference sequence). With V trimmed by 6 bases and J by 5 bases, 5 bases remained unmatched. CDR3 length: 13 residues. CDR3 in DNA: TGTGCCAGTAGCAGACAGGGGAGAACTGAAGCTTTCTTT. The encoded protein is CASSRQGRTEAFF.

The rearrangement uses TRBV5-1 and TRBJ2-7, with TRBD2 as a possible D gene (5 bases). V was trimmed by 0 bases and J by 0 bases, leaving 16 bases between them. Germline V CDR1 and CDR2: SGHRS, YFSETQ. CDR3 length: 17 amino acids. The CDR3 nucleotides read TGCGCCAGCAGCTTGGGGTGGATAGTGGGGAGCTCCTACGAGCAGTACTTC. Residues: CASSLGWIVGSSYEQYF.

This chain uses TRBV10-1 with TRBJ2-5; 7 nucleotides align to TRBD1. The junction had 8 bases not matched to a gene; V was cut back by 2 bases and J by 5 bases. Germline assignment: CDR1 WNHNN and CDR2 SYGVQD (reference sequence). The CDR3 runs to 15 residues. CDR3 residues: CASSEVFTGEETQYF. The CDR3 coding sequence is TGCGCCAGCAGTGAGGTCTTCACAGGGGAGGAGACCCAGTACTTC.

The genes are TRBV7-9 and TRBJ2-3, with D unresolved. The germline gives CDR1 SEHNR, CDR2 FQNEAQ (reference sequence). The CDR3 covers 15 residues. V lost 5 bases, J lost 0 bases, and 12 bases lay in between. CDR3 coding DNA: TGTGCCAGCAGCATCAGAGAAACTAGCACAGATACGCAGTATTTT. Its protein product is CASSIRETSTDTQYF.

This clone was detected only a few times. This chain uses TRBV19 with TRBJ2-2, with D hard to call. CDR3 size: 15 residues. Germline V gene data show CDR1 as LNHDA and CDR2 as SQIVND (reference sequence). Between the trimmed V and J ends, which lost 6 bases and 2 bases, there was a span of 13 bases. This chain's CDR3 is CASRPPKANTGELFF. CDR3 coding DNA: TGTGCCAGTAGGCCCCCCAAAGCTAACACCGGGGAGCTGTTTTTT. Supplemented by reference TRBV19 and TRBJ2-2, the full variable domain reads DGGITQSPKYLFRKEGQNVTLSCEQNLNHDAMYWYRQDPGQGLRLIYYSQIVNDFQKGDIAEGYSVSREKKESFPLTVTSAQKNPTAFYLCASRPPKANTGELFFGEGSRLTVL.

The chain uses TRBV9 and TRBJ2-7; D may correspond to TRBD1 or TRBD2 (5 bases each). V was cut by 0 bases and J by 2 bases, with 12 bases left in between. Germline CDR1 reads SGDLS; CDR2 reads YYNGEE. The CDR3 is made up of 15 amino acids. The CDR3 bases are TGTGCCAGCAGCGTAGATTGGGACGTGACCTACGAGCAGTACTTC. Protein sequence: CASSVDWDVTYEQYF.

The rearrangement joins TRBV2 to TRBJ1-1; D is ambiguous. Germline CDR1 SNHLY, CDR2 FYNNEI. The CDR3 is 11 amino acids. V dropped 5 bases and J dropped 5 bases, with 6 bases sitting between them. CDR3: CASSTLTEAFF. The CDR3 DNA follows: TGTGCCAGCAGTACCCTGACTGAAGCTTTCTTT.

This clone showed up just once. The gene calls are TRBV27 and TRBJ2-5; a weak D match, TRBD2 (6 bases). The V and J ends lost 1 base and 5 bases respectively, with 14 bases between them. This CDR3 has 15 amino acids. CDR1 is MNHEY and CDR2 is SMNVEV in the germline V gene (reference sequence). The CDR3: CASSLFGDRGETQYF. CDR3 nucleotide sequence: TGTGCCAGCAGTTTATTTGGGGACCGGGGGGAGACCCAGTACTTC.

The genes are TRBV14 and TRBJ1-4, with D possibly matching TRBD1 (6 bases). V shed 4 bases and J shed 7 bases, with 13 bases lying between them. The CDR3 consists of 14 residues. In germline, CDR1 is SGHDN, CDR2 FVKESK. The CDR3 DNA is TGTGCCAGCAGCCCAACAGGGCCAGGTGAAAAACTGTTTTTT. This encodes CASSPTGPGEKLFF.

CDR3 sequence (DNA): TGTGCCAGAAGACTGACTAGGGTTAACACTGAAGCTTTCTTT. Translated, it gives CARRLTRVNTEAFF. This chain links TRBV5-3 with TRBJ1-1; no definite D call. TRBV5-3 is an ORF, and what it does is uncertain. The CDR3 spans 14 residues. Trimming took off 5 bases at V and 2 bases at J, with 13 bases between the two ends.

This sequence joins TRBV18 and TRBJ1-6, with 7 bases that match TRBD1. V lost 1 base to trimming and J lost 7 bases; unmatched junction nucleotides: 7. Germline CDR1 reads KGHSH; CDR2 reads LQKENI. The CDR3 loop spans 16 amino acids. CDR3 residues: CASSPQRQGQNSPLHF. In nucleotides, the CDR3 is TGTGCCAGCTCACCACAGAGACAGGGACAGAATTCACCCCTCCACTTT.

The rearrangement uses TRBV27 and TRBJ2-1; 7 bases fit TRBD2. The V gene end was trimmed by 5 bases and the J gene end by 6 bases; junction bases not matched to a gene: 13. The germline V gene has CDR1 MNHEY and CDR2 SMNVEV (reference sequence). The CDR3 totals 16 residues. The CDR3 spells CASSRDYRVVGNEQFF. The CDR3 DNA sequence: TGTGCCAGCAGTCGGGACTATCGGGTAGTTGGCAATGAGCAGTTCTTC.

This chain connects TRBV5-8 to TRBJ2-1; 7 bases fit TRBD1. The V segment lost 5 bases and the J segment 0 bases; nucleotides outside the gene matches: 11. The V gene's germline CDR1 is SGHTS and CDR2 YDEGEE. The CDR3 is made up of 17 amino acids. The CDR3 DNA is TGTGCCAGCAGGTCCAACAGGGGTCCAAGCTCCTACAATGAGCAGTTCTTC. Translated, it gives CASRSNRGPSSYNEQFF.

The rearrangement uses TRBV27 and TRBJ2-1; D unresolved. This CDR3 comprises 14 residues. The V end was cut by 3 bases, the J end by 2 bases, with 8 bases between. Per the germline V gene, CDR1 is MNHEY and CDR2 is SMNVEV (reference sequence). The CDR3 coding sequence is TGTGCCAGCAGTTTTGTTGGGACCTACAATGAGCAGTTCTTC. Translated, it gives CASSFVGTYNEQFF.

This rearrangement joins TRBV4-2 to TRBJ2-7; 9 bases are shared with TRBD1. Losses at the gene ends were 4 bases for V and 1 base for J; bases not matched to a gene: 5. Germline assignment: CDR1 LGHNA and CDR2 YNFKEQ. The CDR3 loop spans 15 amino acids. The CDR3 nucleotides read TGTGCCAGCAGCCCTCGAGGACAGGGGTCCTACGAGCAGTACTTC. This translates into CASSPRGQGSYEQYF.

The V call is TRBV19, the J call TRBJ2-1; D tentatively fits TRBD1 or TRBD2 (5 bases each). The CDR3 loop spans 15 amino acids. Germline V CDR1 and CDR2: LNHDA, SQIVND (reference sequence). V lost 4 bases to trimming and J lost 8 bases, with 18 bases between them. CDR3 in amino acids: CASSTLGPGSDEQFF. DNA for the CDR3: TGTGCCAGTAGTACCCTCGGACCAGGGAGCGATGAGCAGTTCTTC. The complete variable domain, with remaining parts taken from reference TRBV19 and TRBJ2-1, reads DGGITQSPKYLFRKEGQNVTLSCEQNLNHDAMYWYRQDPGQGLRLIYYSQIVNDFQKGDIAEGYSVSREKKESFPLTVTSAQKNPTAFYLCASSTLGPGSDEQFFGPGTRLTVL.

Of note for this clone: Other nucleotide sequences in the sample specify the same CDR3. The rearrangement joins TRBV18 to TRBJ1-1, with 7 bases that match TRBD1. V lost 6 bases and J lost 3; bases outside the gene matches: 4. The CDR3 length is 13 residues. From germline, CDR1 is KGHSH and CDR2 LQKENI. The chain's CDR3 is CASSPQGDTEAFF. The DNA for the CDR3 is TGTGCCAGCTCCCCTCAGGGGGACACTGAAGCTTTCTTT.

The chain couples TRBV5-5 to TRBJ2-5, with 10 bases lining up with TRBD1. The CDR3 is made up of 18 amino acids. CDR1 and CDR2 from the germline V gene are SGHKS and YYEKEE (reference sequence). V was pared by 0 bases and J by 0 bases, with 8 bases of the junction left unmatched. The CDR3 sequence is CASSLDDPGQGNQETQYF. Here the CDR3 DNA reads TGTGCCAGCAGCTTGGATGATCCGGGACAGGGGAACCAAGAGACCCAGTACTTC.

The V call is TRBV7-9, the J call TRBJ1-4; D is possibly TRBD1 (6 bases). Deletions cut 2 bases from V and 2 bases from J, with 12 bases between. The length of the CDR3 is 16 residues. Looked up from germline, CDR1 is SEHNR and CDR2 is FQNEAQ (reference sequence). CDR3 sequence: CASSLSRGGTNEKLFF. CDR3 sequence (DNA): TGTGCCAGCAGCTTAAGCCGGGGGGGCACTAATGAAAAACTGTTTTTT.

The rearrangement links TRBV27 to TRBJ1-4, with unresolved D. V was clipped by 3 bases and J by 8 bases, with 13 bases between them. This CDR3 has 14 residues. Germline V gene lookup returns CDR1 MNHEY and CDR2 SMNVEV (reference sequence). CDR3 in DNA: TGTGCCAGCAGTTTGAACCCCCGTGGGGAAAAACTGTTTTTT. Residues: CASSLNPRGEKLFF.

The CDR3 sequence is CASSLGGGYGYTF. The CDR3 nucleotides are TGTGCCAGCAGTTTGGGCGGAGGATATGGCTACACCTTC. The gene calls are TRBV12-3 or TRBV12-4 and TRBJ1-2; unclear D gene. V was shortened by 3 bases and J by 5 bases, with 10 bases between the two germline ends. The CDR3 sequence is 13 residues long.